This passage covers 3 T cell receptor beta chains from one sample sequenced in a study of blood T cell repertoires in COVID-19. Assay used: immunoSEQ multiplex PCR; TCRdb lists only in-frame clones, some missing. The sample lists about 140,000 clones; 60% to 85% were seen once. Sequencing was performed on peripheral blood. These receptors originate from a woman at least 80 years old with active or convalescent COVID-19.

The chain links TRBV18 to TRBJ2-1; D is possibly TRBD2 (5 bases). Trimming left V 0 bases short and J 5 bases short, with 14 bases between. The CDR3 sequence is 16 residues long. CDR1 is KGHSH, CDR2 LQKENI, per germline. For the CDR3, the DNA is TGTGCCAGCTCACCACCAGGAGGTCTCTTGGACAATGAGCAGTTCTTC. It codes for CASSPPGGLLDNEQFF.

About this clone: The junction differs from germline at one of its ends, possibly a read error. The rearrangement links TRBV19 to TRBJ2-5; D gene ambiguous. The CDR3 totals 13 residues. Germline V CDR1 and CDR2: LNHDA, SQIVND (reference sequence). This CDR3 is CASSTTSQETQYF. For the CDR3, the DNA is TGTGCCAGCAGTACTACCTCCCAAGAGACCCAGTACTTC.

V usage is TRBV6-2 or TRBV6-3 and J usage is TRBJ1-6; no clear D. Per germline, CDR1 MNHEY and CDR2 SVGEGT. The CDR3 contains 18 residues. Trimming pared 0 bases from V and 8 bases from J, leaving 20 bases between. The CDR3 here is CASSYSIGGPPSDSPLHF. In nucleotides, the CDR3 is TGTGCCAGCAGTTACTCGATCGGTGGGCCCCCGTCGGATTCACCCCTCCACTTT.